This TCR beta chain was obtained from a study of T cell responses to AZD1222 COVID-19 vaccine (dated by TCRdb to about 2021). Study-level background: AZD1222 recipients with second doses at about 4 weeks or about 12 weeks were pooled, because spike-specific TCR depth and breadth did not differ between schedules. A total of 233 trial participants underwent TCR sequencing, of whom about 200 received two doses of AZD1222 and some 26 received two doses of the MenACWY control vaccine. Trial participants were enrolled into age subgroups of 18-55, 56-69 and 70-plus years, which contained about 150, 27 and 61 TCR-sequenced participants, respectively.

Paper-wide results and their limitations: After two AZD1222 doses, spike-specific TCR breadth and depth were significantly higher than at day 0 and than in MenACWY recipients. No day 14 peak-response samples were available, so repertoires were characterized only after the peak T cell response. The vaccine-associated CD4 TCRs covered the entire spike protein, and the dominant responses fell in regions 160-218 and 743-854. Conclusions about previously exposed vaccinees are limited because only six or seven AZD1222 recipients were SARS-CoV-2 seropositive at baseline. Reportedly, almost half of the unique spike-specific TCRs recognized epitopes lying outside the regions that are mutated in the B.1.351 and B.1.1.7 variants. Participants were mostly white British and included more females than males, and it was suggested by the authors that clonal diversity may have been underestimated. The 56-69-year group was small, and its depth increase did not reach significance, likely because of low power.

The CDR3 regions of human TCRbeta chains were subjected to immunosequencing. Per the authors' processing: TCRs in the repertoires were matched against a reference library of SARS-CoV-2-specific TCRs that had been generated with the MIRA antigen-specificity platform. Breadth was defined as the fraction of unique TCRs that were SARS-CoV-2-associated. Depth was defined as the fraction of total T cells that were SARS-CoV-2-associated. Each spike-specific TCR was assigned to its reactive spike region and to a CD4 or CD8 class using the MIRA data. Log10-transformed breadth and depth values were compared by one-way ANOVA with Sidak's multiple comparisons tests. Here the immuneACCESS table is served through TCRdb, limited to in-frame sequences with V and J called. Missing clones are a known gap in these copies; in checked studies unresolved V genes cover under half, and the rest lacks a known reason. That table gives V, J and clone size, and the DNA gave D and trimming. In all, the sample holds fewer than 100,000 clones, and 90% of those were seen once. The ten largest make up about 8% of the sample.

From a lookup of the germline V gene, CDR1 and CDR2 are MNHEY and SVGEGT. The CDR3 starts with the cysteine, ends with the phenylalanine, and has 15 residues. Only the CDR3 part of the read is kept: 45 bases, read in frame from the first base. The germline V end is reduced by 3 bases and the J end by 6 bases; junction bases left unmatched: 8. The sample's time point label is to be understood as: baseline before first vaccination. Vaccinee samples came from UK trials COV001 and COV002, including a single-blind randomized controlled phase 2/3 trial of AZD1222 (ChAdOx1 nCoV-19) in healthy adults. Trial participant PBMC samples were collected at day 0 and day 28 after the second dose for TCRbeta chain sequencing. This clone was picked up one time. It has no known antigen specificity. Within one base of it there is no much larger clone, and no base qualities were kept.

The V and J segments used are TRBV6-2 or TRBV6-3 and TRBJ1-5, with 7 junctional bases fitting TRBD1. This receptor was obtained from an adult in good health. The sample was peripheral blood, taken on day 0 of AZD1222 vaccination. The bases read TGTGCCAGCAGTTATATACAGGCAGGGGGTCAGCCCCAGCATTTT. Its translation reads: CASSYIQAGGQPQHF.